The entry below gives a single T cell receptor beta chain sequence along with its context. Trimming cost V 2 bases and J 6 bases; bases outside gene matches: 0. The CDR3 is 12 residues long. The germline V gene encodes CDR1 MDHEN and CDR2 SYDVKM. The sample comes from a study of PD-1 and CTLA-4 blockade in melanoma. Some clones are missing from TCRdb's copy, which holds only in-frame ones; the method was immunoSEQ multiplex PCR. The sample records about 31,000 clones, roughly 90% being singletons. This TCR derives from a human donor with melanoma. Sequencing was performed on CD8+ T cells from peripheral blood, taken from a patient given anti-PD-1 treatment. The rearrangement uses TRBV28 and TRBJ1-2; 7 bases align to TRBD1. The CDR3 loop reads CASSLTGDGYTF. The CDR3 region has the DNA TGTGCCAGCAGTTTAACAGGGGATGGCTACACCTTC.